Each of the 4 T cell receptor beta chains below was sequenced from the same sample in a study of shared clonotypes between healthy human individuals. Profiled with immunoSEQ multiplex PCR; TCRdb holds only in-frame clones, not every one. The sample consists of fewer than 1.8 million clones, approximately 98.5% of them appearing once. Sequencing was performed on naive CD4+ T cells sorted from blood. Subset described: CD45RA+ positively selected. Receptor source: a man under 40 in good health.

The V call is TRBV4-1, the J call TRBJ2-3, with D uncertain. Germline V gene sequence: CDR1 MGHRA, CDR2 YSYEKL. The V gene lost 4 bases and the J gene lost 4 bases, with 9 bases spanning the gap. The CDR3 is 13 residues long. In nucleotides, the CDR3 is TGCGCCAGCAGCCCCCATAGTGCAGATACGCAGTATTTT. Translating gives CASSPHSADTQYF.

The genes are TRBV6-1 and TRBJ2-5; the D is unclear. Trimming removed 3 bases at V and 4 bases at J, with 12 bases between. Germline values: CDR1 MNHNS, CDR2 SASEGT. The CDR3 loop spans 14 amino acids. CDR3 amino acids: CASSDIGRLETQYF. The CDR3 nucleotides read TGTGCCAGCAGTGATATAGGCAGGCTAGAGACCCAGTACTTC.

This chain joins TRBV7-2 and TRBJ2-7; tentatively, D is TRBD2 (5 bases). V was trimmed by 3 bases and J by 6 bases, leaving 9 bases between them. The CDR3 length is 12 residues. Germline-derived CDR1 and CDR2 are SGHTA and FQGNSA. The CDR3 sequence is CASSLLATEQYF. The CDR3 DNA follows: TGTGCCAGCAGCTTGCTAGCCACCGAGCAGTACTTC.

Regarding this clone: The sample holds other DNA sequences that translate to the same CDR3. The chain carries TRBV5-1 and TRBJ2-3, with 7 bases aligning to TRBD1. The V gene end was trimmed by 1 base and the J gene end by 4 bases; junction bases not matched to a gene: 3. The CDR3 is 14 residues long. Looked up from germline, CDR1 is SGHRS and CDR2 is YFSETQ. The CDR3 loop is CASSLTGVADTQYF. The CDR3 DNA reads TGCGCCAGCAGCTTGACAGGGGTGGCAGATACGCAGTATTTT.